These T cell receptor beta chains were read from a single sample in a study of PD-L1 blockade in urothelial cancer. Profiled with immunoSEQ multiplex PCR; TCRdb holds only in-frame clones, not every one. The table shows about 22,000 clones, with around 91% occurring only once. The sequencing here drew on PBMCs, taken around atezolizumab (anti-PD-L1) treatment. The receptor set was obtained from a woman between 55 and 75 years old with urothelial cancer. CDR3s include the opening cysteine and the closing phenylalanine or tryptophan. A D gene is named only where the DNA matches it firmly.

V	D	CDR3
TRBV7-2	.	CASRDFTDTQYF
TRBV18	.	CASSRQDGGELFF
TRBV27	TRBD1	CASRRRGRQEYSNQPQHF
TRBV7-2	TRBD1	CASRTGQVDTQYF
TRBV4-2	TRBD2	CASSPLGSGGPYEQYF
TRBV6-5	TRBD1	CASRKPGQGGEQYF
TRBV9	TRBD1	CASSVGDRGYNEQFF
TRBV2	TRBD1	CASSGDSYEQYF
TRBV10-3	TRBD2	CATTPSGGRTDTQYF
TRBV7-2	TRBD2	CASSFRVSGGVIGNEQFF
TRBV5-4	.	CASSVMNTEAFF
TRBV5-5	.	CASSRGGPSYEQYF
TRBV5-6	TRBD2	CASSLSRREGNEQFF
TRBV5-1	.	CASSLAGSIYEQYF
TRBV6-6	.	CASSRQETTGELFF
TRBV18	TRBD1	CASSPRTGGVNYGYTF
TRBV7-8	.	CASSVDRTSSYNSPLHF
TRBV7-9	.	CASSRDFLTGNTGELFF
TRBV6-5	TRBD2	CASSPAGGPYNEQFF
TRBV11-1	.	CASSFRGGSTDTQYF
TRBV18	TRBD1	CASSQLSRDSMGSGNTIYF
TRBV7-2	TRBD1	CASSPVTGVEYTDTQYF
TRBV11-2	.	CASSPPRATGLSYEQYF
TRBV7-2	.	CASSPNPSPAQGTQYF
TRBV2	.	CASSEAEGRHYGYTF
TRBV2	.	CASHRGAGNTEAFF
TRBV18	.	CASSPGLPEAFF
TRBV7-9	.	CASSQTVLPSTDTQYF
TRBV7-9	.	CASTSSYEQYF